This T cell receptor (beta chain) is drawn from a study of blood T cells in healthy people across ages. A second PCR, run for about 7 to 11 cycles, used a sample-barcoded 5' primer plus a J-beta primer mix. In TCRdb, the 5' RACE reads were re-called with MiXCR into one record per CDR3 protein. The sample yields 450,000 to 700,000 distinct CDR3 sequences, approximately 25% seen once. CDR3 size: 16 residues. The V end lost 1 base, the J end lost 1 base, and 10 bases lay between the germline ends. The germline V gene has CDR1 LGHDT and CDR2 YNNKEL (reference sequence). Sequencing input: blood. This receptor was obtained from a woman between 70 and 85 years old in good health. This rearrangement joins TRBV3-1 to TRBJ2-2, with D possibly matching TRBD2 (6 bases). The CDR3 nucleotides read TGTGCCAGCAGCCAAGGCGGGGTCGGGAACACCGGGGAGCTGTTTTTT. It is translated as CASSQGGVGNTGELFF.